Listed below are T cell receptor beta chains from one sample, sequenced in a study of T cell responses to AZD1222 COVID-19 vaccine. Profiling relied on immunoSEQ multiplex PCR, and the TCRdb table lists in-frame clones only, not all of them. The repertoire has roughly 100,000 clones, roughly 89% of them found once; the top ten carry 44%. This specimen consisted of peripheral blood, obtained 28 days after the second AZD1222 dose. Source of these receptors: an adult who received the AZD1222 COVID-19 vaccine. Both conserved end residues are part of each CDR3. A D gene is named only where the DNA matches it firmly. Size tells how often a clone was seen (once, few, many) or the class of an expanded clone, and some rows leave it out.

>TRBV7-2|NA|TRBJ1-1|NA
CASSLQGGANTEAFF
TGTGCCAGCAGCTTACAGGGCGGAGCGAACACTGAAGCTTTCTTT
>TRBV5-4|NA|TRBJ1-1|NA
CASSPRQAPNTEAFF
TGTGCCAGCAGCCCCAGACAGGCCCCGAACACTGAAGCTTTCTTT
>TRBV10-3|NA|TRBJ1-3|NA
CAIKGPGNTIYF
TGTGCCATCAAAGGTCCTGGAAACACCATATATTTT
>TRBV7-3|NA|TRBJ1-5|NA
CASSWGPDQPQHF
TGTGCCAGCAGCTGGGGGCCCGATCAGCCCCAGCATTTT
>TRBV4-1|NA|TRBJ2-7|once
CASSHLGGQGYEQYF
TGCGCCAGCAGCCACCTAGGGGGGCAGGGCTACGAGCAGTACTTC
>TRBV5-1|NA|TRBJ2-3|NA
CASSRQETTDTQYF
TGCGCCAGCAGTAGACAGGAGACCACAGATACGCAGTATTTT
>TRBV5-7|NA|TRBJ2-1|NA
CASSLVSAPDLYNEQFF
TGTGCCAGCAGCTTGGTATCTGCCCCAGACCTATACAATGAGCAGTTCTTC
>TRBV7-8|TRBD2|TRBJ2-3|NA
CASSGEGLAGVWGWQYF
TGTGCCAGCAGCGGAGAGGGACTAGCGGGAGTCTGGGGTTGGCAGTATTTT
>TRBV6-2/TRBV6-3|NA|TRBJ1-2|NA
CASSYETRGYTF
TGTGCCAGCAGTTACGAAACCCGGGGCTACACCTTC
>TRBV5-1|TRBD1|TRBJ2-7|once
CASSQMGQGAGEQYF
TGCGCCAGCAGCCAGATGGGACAGGGGGCTGGAGAGCAGTACTTC
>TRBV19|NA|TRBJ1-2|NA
CASSLNGGLGYTF
TGTGCCAGTAGCCTAAACGGGGGGCTTGGCTACACCTTC
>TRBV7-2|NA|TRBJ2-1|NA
CASSTQAQGPYNEQFF
TGTGCCAGCAGCACGCAAGCACAGGGACCCTACAATGAGCAGTTCTTC
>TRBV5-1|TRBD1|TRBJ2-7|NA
CASSSTGHSYEQYF
TGCGCCAGCAGCTCGACAGGGCACTCCTACGAGCAGTACTTC
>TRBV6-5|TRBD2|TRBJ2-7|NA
CASSYLVGGSREQYF
TGTGCCAGCAGTTACTTAGTCGGGGGGTCGCGCGAGCAGTACTTC
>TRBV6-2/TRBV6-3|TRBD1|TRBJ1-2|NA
CASSGQGNIYGYTF
TGTGCCAGCAGTGGACAGGGGAATATCTATGGCTACACCTTC
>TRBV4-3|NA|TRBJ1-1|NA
CASSGTVNTEAFF
TGCGCCAGCAGCGGGACGGTGAACACTGAAGCTTTCTTT
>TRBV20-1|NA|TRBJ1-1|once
CSVPDAEAFF
TGCAGTGTTCCCGATGCTGAAGCTTTCTTT
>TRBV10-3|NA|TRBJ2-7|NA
CAISEQYF
TGTGCCATCAGTGAGCAGTACTTC
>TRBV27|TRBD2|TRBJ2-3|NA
CASSNSGRGSDTQYF
TGTGCCAGCAGTAATAGCGGGAGGGGCTCAGATACGCAGTATTTT
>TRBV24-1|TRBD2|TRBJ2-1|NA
CATSDPSGRATNEQFF
TGTGCCACCAGTGATCCCAGCGGGAGGGCCACCAATGAGCAGTTCTTC
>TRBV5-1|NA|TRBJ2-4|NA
CASSLQGDIQYF
TGCGCCAGCAGCTTGCAAGGAGACATTCAGTACTTC
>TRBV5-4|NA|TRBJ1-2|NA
CASSSRDVGVKGYTF
TGTGCCAGCAGCTCCAGGGATGTGGGGGTAAAAGGCTACACCTTC
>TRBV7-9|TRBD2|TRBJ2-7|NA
CASSSGLAGVEQYF
TGTGCCAGCAGCTCTGGACTAGCGGGAGTCGAGCAGTACTTC
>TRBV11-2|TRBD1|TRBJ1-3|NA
CASRGKANRGIFGNTIYF
TGTGCCAGCAGAGGCAAAGCGAACAGGGGGATCTTCGGAAACACCATATATTTT
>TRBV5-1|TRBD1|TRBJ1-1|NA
CASSSGDRSSEAFF
TGCGCCAGCAGCTCCGGGGACAGGTCCTCTGAAGCTTTCTTT
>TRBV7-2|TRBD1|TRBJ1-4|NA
CASSRQGAANEKLFF
TGTGCCAGCAGTCGACAGGGTGCAGCTAATGAAAAACTGTTTTTT
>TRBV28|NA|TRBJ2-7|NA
CASSLGIAYEQYF
TGTGCCAGCAGTTTAGGAATAGCGTACGAGCAGTACTTC
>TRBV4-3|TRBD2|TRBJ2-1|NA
CASSQDRLAEYNEQFF
TGCGCCAGCAGCCAAGATAGACTAGCGGAATACAATGAGCAGTTCTTC
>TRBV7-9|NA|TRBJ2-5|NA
CASSLAGETQYF
TGTGCCAGCAGCTTGGCGGGAGAGACCCAGTACTTC
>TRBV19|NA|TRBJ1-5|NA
CASSISGNQPQHF
TGTGCCAGTAGTATTTCTGGCAATCAGCCCCAGCATTTT
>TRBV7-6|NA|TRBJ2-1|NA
CASSLTIALSSYNEQFF
TGTGCCAGCAGCCTCACTATAGCCCTAAGCTCCTACAATGAGCAGTTCTTC
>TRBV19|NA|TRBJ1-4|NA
CASSIETTHLSEKLFF
TGTGCCAGTAGTATAGAAACGACACACCTTAGCGAAAAACTGTTTTTT
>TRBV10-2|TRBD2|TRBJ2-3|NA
CATGTLAGSTDTQYF
TGCGCCACCGGGACTCTAGCGGGGAGCACAGATACGCAGTATTTT
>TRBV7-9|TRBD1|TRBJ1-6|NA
CASSPAGQGEGSPLHF
TGTGCCAGCAGCCCAGCCGGACAGGGAGAGGGTTCACCCCTCCACTTT
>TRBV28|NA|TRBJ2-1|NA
CASSSHGGALAFNEQFF
TGTGCCAGCAGTTCCCACGGAGGGGCCCTAGCGTTCAATGAGCAGTTCTTC
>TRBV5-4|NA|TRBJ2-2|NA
CASSSNAEYTGELFF
TGTGCCAGCAGCTCCAACGCGGAGTACACCGGGGAGCTGTTTTTT
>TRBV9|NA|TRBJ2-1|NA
CASSVETGRTNEQFF
TGTGCCAGCAGCGTAGAGACCGGGCGCACTAATGAGCAGTTCTTC
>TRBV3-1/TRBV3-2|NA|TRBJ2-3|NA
CASSHRGGRSTDTQYF
TGTGCCAGCAGCCACCGAGGGGGGAGGAGCACAGATACGCAGTATTTT
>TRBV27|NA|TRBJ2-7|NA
CATARGYEQYF
TGTGCCACCGCGAGGGGATACGAGCAGTACTTC
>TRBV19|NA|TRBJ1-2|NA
CASSAVYGYTF
TGTGCCAGTAGCGCAGTCTATGGCTACACCTTC
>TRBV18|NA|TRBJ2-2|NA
CASSPPARAAGELFF
TGTGCCAGCTCACCACCGGCGCGGGCGGCCGGGGAGCTGTTTTTT
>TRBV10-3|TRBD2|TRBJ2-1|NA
CAISESPLAGGLNEQFF
TGTGCCATCAGTGAGTCCCCGCTAGCGGGAGGACTTAATGAGCAGTTCTTC
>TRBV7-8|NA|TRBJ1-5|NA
CASSPPGVWNQPQHF
TGTGCCAGCAGCCCCCCAGGAGTATGGAATCAGCCCCAGCATTTT
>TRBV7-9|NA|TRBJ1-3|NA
CASSTRTSSGNTIYF
TGTGCCAGCAGCACTCGAACAAGCTCTGGAAACACCATATATTTT
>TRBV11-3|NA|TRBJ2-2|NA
CATMGVTGELFF
TGTGCCACCATGGGGGTTACCGGGGAGCTGTTTTTT
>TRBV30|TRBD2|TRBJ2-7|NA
CAWSLGLGRSYEQYF
TGTGCCTGGAGCCTAGGACTAGGACGGTCCTACGAGCAGTACTTC
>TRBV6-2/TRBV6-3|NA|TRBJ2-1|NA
CASSSISSSRREQFF
TGTGCCAGCAGTTCGATCTCTAGCTCACGCAGGGAGCAGTTCTTC
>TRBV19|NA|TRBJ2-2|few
CASSIWGANTGELFF
TGTGCCAGTAGTATATGGGGAGCGAACACCGGGGAGCTGTTTTTT
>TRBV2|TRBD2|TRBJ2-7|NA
CASRIAGMGNEQYF
TGTGCCAGCAGGATAGCGGGAATGGGAAACGAGCAGTACTTC
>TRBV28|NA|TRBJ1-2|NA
CASSPLLGGRRYGYTF
TGTGCCAGCAGTCCTCTCTTGGGGGGGCGCAGGTATGGCTACACCTTC
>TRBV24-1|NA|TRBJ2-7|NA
CATQDRYEQYF
TGTGCCACCCAGGACCGCTACGAGCAGTACTTC
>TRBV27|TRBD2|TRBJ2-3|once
CASSLVRTSGTTDTQYF
TGTGCCAGCAGTCTCGTTCGGACTAGCGGGACTACAGATACGCAGTATTTT
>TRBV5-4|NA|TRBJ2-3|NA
CASSYYDYGTQYF
TGTGCCAGCAGCTACTACGATTATGGTACGCAGTATTTT
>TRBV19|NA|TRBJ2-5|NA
CASREVEGAGETQYF
TGTGCCAGTCGCGAGGTGGAGGGCGCGGGAGAGACCCAGTACTTC
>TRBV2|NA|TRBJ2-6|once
CASSEIRTSGANVLTF
TGTGCCAGCAGTGAAATAAGGACCTCTGGGGCCAACGTCCTGACTTTC
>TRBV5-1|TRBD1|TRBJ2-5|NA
CASSLGDRGYQETQYF
TGCGCCAGCAGCTTGGGGGACAGGGGTTACCAAGAGACCCAGTACTTC
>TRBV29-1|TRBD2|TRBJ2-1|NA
CSVLTQGLAVYNEQFF
TGCAGCGTTCTCACTCAGGGACTAGCGGTATACAATGAGCAGTTCTTC